This T cell receptor beta chain was recovered during a study of blood T cell repertoires in COVID-19. Whole-study context: Acute and convalescent COVID-19 samples came from the United States, Italy and Spain.

The V segment lost 5 bases and the J segment 4 bases; nucleotides outside the gene matches: 5. Per the germline V gene, CDR1 is SEHNR and CDR2 is FQNEAQ (reference sequence). CDR3 length equals 14 residues. As handled by the study authors: Estimates of nucleated cell counts were drawn from the amplification of reference gene primers. Sequencing was performed with immunoSEQ multiplex PCR; in TCRdb, only in-frame clones are kept and a portion is missing. V and J calls and clone size are as listed in that table; D and trimming were resolved from the DNA. The sample shows around 180,000 clones, around 80% of them seen only once.

The sequenced sample consisted of peripheral blood. The TCR sequence derives from a woman older than 75 with COVID-19, enrolled during active disease. This chain joins TRBV7-9 and TRBJ1-1; 9 bases fit TRBD1. CDR3 sequence (DNA): TGTGCCAGCAGCACAGGGGGCGGGATCACTGAAGCTTTCTTT. It encodes CASSTGGGITEAFF.